The present entry profiles one T cell receptor beta chain with its context. Per the study methods: Researchers report that nucleated cell counts were estimated from reference gene primer amplification. This table comes from immunoSEQ multiplex PCR, and its TCRdb copy is limited to in-frame clones, with some not included. The D gene and trimming were derived from the DNA, and the V and J assignments and clone size from that table. The sample yields 350,000 to 400,000 clones, approximately 88% seen once. Per the germline V gene, CDR1 is SGHAT and CDR2 is FQNNGV. The CDR3 length is 12 residues. Deletions cut 1 base from V and 6 bases from J, with 7 bases between. This entry belongs to a study of blood T cell repertoires in COVID-19. Study summary: Sites in the United States, Italy and Spain provided acute and convalescent COVID-19 samples.

Enrolled during active infection, Seattle patients were then followed longitudinally. The source is a woman aged 25 to 39 with COVID-19, enrolled during active disease. The sample taken for sequencing was peripheral blood. The chain recombines TRBV11-2 with TRBJ2-7; the D gene is possibly TRBD1 (5 bases). CDR3 nucleotides: TGTGCCAGCAGCTTAGGCACAGGCGAGCAGTACTTC. Protein: CASSLGTGEQYF.